The 13 T cell receptor beta chains below come from one sample, sequenced in a study of T-cell memory formation after mild COVID-19. In TCRdb, the 5' RACE reads were re-called with MiXCR into one record per CDR3 protein. The sample includes fewer than 200,000 distinct CDR3 sequences, around 18% of them seen just once. Source material: PBMCs or a T cell subset sorted from them (not recorded which). All receptors come from a man younger than 35 who had mild COVID-19 (a few samples of this study predate the infection). Cell type and time point are not known.

This clonotype was recorded a few times. The genes are TRBV29-1 and TRBJ1-5; D call uncertain. V shed 6 bases and J shed 6 bases, with 15 bases lying between them. The CDR3 is 13 residues long. Germline V gene lookup returns CDR1 SQVTM and CDR2 ANQGSEA. The CDR3: CSVAAGEGQPQHF. The DNA of the CDR3 is TGCAGCGTCGCCGCCGGTGAAGGTCAGCCCCAGCATTTT.

This chain connects TRBV12-3 or TRBV12-4 to TRBJ1-2, with 7 bases identical to TRBD1. The CDR3 covers 14 residues. V shed 3 bases and J 8 bases; nucleotides not matched to a gene: 9. The CDR3 DNA is TGTGCCAGCAGTTTGGGAGGGGGCGCCGGAGGCTACACCTTC. This codes for CASSLGGGAGGYTF.

This clonotype was counted once. The chain has TRBV20-1 and TRBJ2-7; no clear D. The germline V and J ends were trimmed by 1 base and 5 bases, with 15 bases remaining between them. Germline CDR1 and CDR2: DFQATT and SNEGSKA (reference sequence). CDR3 length equals 14 residues. The chain's CDR3 is CSARVPASAHEQYF. The CDR3 region has the DNA TGCAGTGCTAGAGTTCCGGCCTCCGCCCACGAGCAGTACTTC.

This chain uses TRBV4-3 with TRBJ1-1, with a tentative D call TRBD1 (6 bases). Trimming removed 0 bases from V and 1 base from J, with 9 bases in between. CDR1 LGHNA and CDR2 YSLEER come from the germline V gene. The CDR3 totals 15 residues. CDR3 in amino acids: CASSQDSRGNTEAFF. The CDR3 region has the DNA TGCGCCAGCAGCCAAGACTCCAGGGGGAACACTGAAGCTTTCTTT.

This chain links TRBV5-1 with TRBJ1-2; TRBD1 agrees at 9 bases. The germline V gene has CDR1 SGHRS and CDR2 YFSETQ. V lost 4 bases to trimming and J lost 3 bases; unmatched junction nucleotides: 7. CDR3 length equals 15 residues. CDR3 protein: CASSVQQGADYGYTF. CDR3 DNA: TGCGCCAGCAGCGTTCAACAGGGGGCTGACTATGGCTACACCTTC.

This clonotype has only a few counts. The chain recombines TRBV20-1 with TRBJ2-1; D is undetermined. Trimming took off 6 bases at V and 5 bases at J, with 8 bases between the two ends. Per the germline V gene, CDR1 is DFQATT and CDR2 is SNEGSKA (reference sequence). This CDR3 contains 11 residues. CDR3 in DNA: TGCAGTGCCCAGAAGCACAATGAGCAGTTCTTC. As protein: CSAQKHNEQFF.

There are a few counts of this clonotype. V is TRBV12-3 or TRBV12-4 and J is TRBJ2-3; 9 bases align to TRBD1. This CDR3 has 15 residues. Unmatched junction bases numbered 3, after V lost 5 bases and J lost 0 bases. CDR3 DNA: TGTGCCAGCAGTCAGGGACAGGGTAGCACAGATACGCAGTATTTT. It specifies CASSQGQGSTDTQYF.

This rearrangement joins TRBV6-5 to TRBJ2-4; TRBD2 might be the D (5 bases). Germline V CDR1 and CDR2: MNHEY, SVGAGI. The CDR3 runs to 13 residues. The V and J ends lost 4 bases and 11 bases respectively, with 15 bases between them. The CDR3 region is CASSSGVGGFQYF. CDR3 DNA sequence: TGTGCCAGCAGTTCCGGAGTCGGAGGATTTCAGTACTTC.

This clonotype was seen a handful of times. This chain links TRBV12-3 or TRBV12-4 with TRBJ1-2; D is possibly TRBD1 (5 bases). This CDR3 has 15 residues. Trimming took off 1 base at V and 3 bases at J, with 12 bases between the two ends. The CDR3 sequence is CASSLGRGSDYGYTF. CDR3 DNA sequence: TGTGCCAGCAGTTTAGGTCGGGGGTCCGACTATGGCTACACCTTC.

The CDR3 DNA is TGTGCCAGCAGTTCTTACCGGGACAGAATCAATCAGCCCCAGCATTTT. Translating gives CASSSYRDRINQPQHF. This chain connects TRBV5-6 to TRBJ1-5; 7 bases align to TRBD1. V lost 5 bases to trimming and J lost 3 bases; unmatched junction nucleotides: 11. The CDR3 is 16 amino acids. Germline V gene sequence: CDR1 SGHDT, CDR2 YYEEEE.

This clonotype came up a few times. This chain connects TRBV15 to TRBJ1-3, with 7 bases fitting TRBD1. Losses at the gene ends were 4 bases for V and 0 bases for J; bases not matched to a gene: 3. This CDR3 has 15 amino acids. Germline CDR1 and CDR2: LNHNV and YYDKDF (reference sequence). CDR3 nucleotides: TGTGCCACCAGCAAAACAGGGGCCTCTGGAAACACCATATATTTT. Amino acids: CATSKTGASGNTIYF.

This clonotype was detected only a few times. The chain is built from TRBV10-3 and TRBJ1-3; possible D gene TRBD1, 6 bases. Germline V lookup: CDR1 ENHRY, CDR2 SYGVKD. The V end was cut by 6 bases, the J end by 0 bases, with 12 bases between. The CDR3 spans 15 residues. The CDR3 DNA reads as TGTGCCATCAGGGGAACAGGGAGCTCTGGAAACACCATATATTTT. Protein: CAIRGTGSSGNTIYF.

This clonotype has at least ten counts. V is TRBV7-2 and J is TRBJ2-5; no reliable D call. CDR3 length: 12 amino acids. Germline assignment: CDR1 SGHTA and CDR2 FQGNSA. Trimming removed 5 bases from V and 5 bases from J, with 9 bases in between. The CDR3 DNA follows: TGTGCCAGCAGCCCGAGCAGGGAGACCCAGTACTTC. Translating gives CASSPSRETQYF.